What follows is one T cell receptor beta chain and its context. This sample is part of a study of blood T cell repertoires in COVID-19. The authors' processing: Amplification of reference gene primers provided the estimated nucleated cell counts. Produced via immunoSEQ multiplex PCR; TCRdb's table is partial and in-frame only. V and J calls and clone size are those listed in that table; D and trimming were worked out from the DNA. Of about 210,000 clones in the sample, roughly 84% were seen once. Sequencing was performed on PBMCs or T cells enriched from blood (not recorded which). The receptor was derived from a woman aged 30 to 39 who had been exposed to COVID-19.

This CDR3 is CASSPNSGNYGYTF. CDR3 DNA: TGCGCCAGCAGCCCGAACAGTGGAAACTATGGCTACACCTTC. The genes are TRBV4-1 and TRBJ1-2; D is unresolved. CDR1 MGHRA and CDR2 YSYEKL come from the germline V gene. The V and J ends lost 4 bases and 2 bases respectively, with 11 bases between them. The CDR3 length is 14 residues.